The 12 T cell receptor beta chains below all came from one sample that was sequenced in a study of T cell responses to AZD1222 COVID-19 vaccine. Profiling relied on immunoSEQ multiplex PCR, and the TCRdb table lists in-frame clones only, not all of them. The data hold about 110,000 clones, with around nine tenths observed a single time. This sample comprised peripheral blood, obtained 28 days after the second AZD1222 dose. The receptors stem from an adult who received the AZD1222 COVID-19 vaccine.

CDR3 region: CATSTASGGEGYTF. In nucleotides, the CDR3 is TGTGCCACCAGCACCGCTTCAGGGGGAGAAGGCTACACCTTC. This rearrangement joins TRBV15 to TRBJ1-2, with 7 bases matching TRBD1. With V trimmed by 4 bases and J by 8 bases, 10 bases remained unmatched. Germline values: CDR1 LNHNV, CDR2 YYDKDF (reference sequence). The CDR3 consists of 14 residues.

The rearrangement joins TRBV11-3 to TRBJ1-2; tentative D call: TRBD1 (5 bases). Germline V gives CDR1 SGHNT, CDR2 YENEEA. The V gene lost 4 bases and the J gene lost 0 bases, with 9 bases spanning the gap. The CDR3 runs 14 residues. The CDR3 DNA reads TGTGCCAGCAGCTGGGGGGAAACTAACTATGGCTACACCTTC. This encodes CASSWGETNYGYTF.

The chain links TRBV12-3 or TRBV12-4 to TRBJ2-3; D is unclear. The V end was cut by 6 bases, the J end by 3 bases, with 7 bases between. This CDR3 has 12 residues. The CDR3: CASSPETDTQYF. DNA of the CDR3: TGTGCCAGCAGCCCTGAAACAGATACGCAGTATTTT.

The chain has TRBV11-2 and TRBJ2-1; D is perhaps TRBD2 (6 bases). V lost 3 bases to trimming and J lost 6 bases, with 12 bases between them. CDR3 length: 14 amino acids. CDR1 and CDR2 (germline): SGHAT, FQNNGV. The CDR3 region has the DNA TGTGCCAGCAGCTTTCACGGACTAAGCAATGAGCAGTTCTTC. Translation gives CASSFHGLSNEQFF.

The V call is TRBV6-2 or TRBV6-3, the J call TRBJ1-6; TRBD1 might be the D (6 bases). Germline CDR1 is MNHEY and CDR2 is SVGEGT. V was shortened by 1 base and J by 5 bases, with 9 bases between the two germline ends. The CDR3 spans 15 residues. The CDR3 reads CASSYWTENNSPLHF. The CDR3 nucleotides are TGTGCCAGCAGTTACTGGACAGAGAATAATTCACCCCTCCACTTT.

The J gene is TRBJ2-4, the V gene TRBV5-6; either TRBD1 or TRBD2 may fit D (5 bases each). V dropped 4 bases and J dropped 1 base, with 15 bases sitting between them. The CDR3 runs 16 residues. The germline CDR1 and CDR2 sequences are SGHDT and YYEEEE. The CDR3 region has the DNA TGTGCCAGCAGCCAAATCAGGGAGTGGGCCAAAAACATTCAGTACTTC. This gives the protein CASSQIREWAKNIQYF.

J is TRBJ1-2 and V is TRBV11-3, with D uncertain. With 0 bases removed from V and 2 bases from J, the gap between germline ends came to 4 bases. Germline V gene lookup returns CDR1 SGHNT and CDR2 YENEEA. The CDR3 contains 13 residues. For the CDR3, the DNA is TGTGCCAGCAGCTTAGACCGGAACTATGGCTACACCTTC. Amino acid sequence: CASSLDRNYGYTF.

The chain employs TRBV20-1 and TRBJ2-1; 8 positions match TRBD2. CDR3 length equals 11 residues. Germline CDR1 is DFQATT and CDR2 is SNEGSKA (reference sequence). Trimming cost V 3 bases and J 14 bases; bases outside gene matches: 6. As DNA, the CDR3 is TGCAGTGCTAGCCAGCGGGAGCGGAAGTTCTTC. It codes for CSASQRERKFF.

V and J are TRBV6-5 and TRBJ1-2, with TRBD1 as a possible D gene (6 bases). This CDR3 spans 16 amino acids. The V gene's germline CDR1 is MNHEY and CDR2 SVGAGI. Deletions cut 2 bases from V and 0 bases from J, with 13 bases between. The CDR3 loop is CASSYVRGPSNYGYTF. The CDR3 nucleotides are TGTGCCAGCAGTTACGTCAGGGGCCCTTCTAACTATGGCTACACCTTC.

In the case of this clone: At the DNA level, this CDR3 is encoded by other sequences in the same sample as well. V usage is TRBV5-4 and J usage is TRBJ2-1; D is perhaps TRBD1 (5 bases). Germline lookup yields CDR1 SGHNT and CDR2 YYREEE (reference sequence). This CDR3 region has 13 residues. V was shortened by 5 bases and J by 3 bases, with 9 bases between the two germline ends. CDR3 amino acids: CASRPDSYNEQFF. The CDR3 nucleotides are TGTGCCAGCAGACCCGACAGCTACAATGAGCAGTTCTTC.

The rearrangement uses TRBV7-9 and TRBJ2-7; 8 nucleotides agree with TRBD2. Germline V gene data show CDR1 as SEHNR and CDR2 as FQNEAQ (reference sequence). Germline trimming cut 1 base from V and 4 bases from J; bases unmatched to any gene: 9. The CDR3 has 16 residues. Here the CDR3 reads CASSLVPAGDWYEQYF. The CDR3 region has the DNA TGTGCCAGCAGCTTAGTCCCAGCGGGAGACTGGTACGAGCAGTACTTC.

The chain is built from TRBV19 and TRBJ2-5; perhaps TRBD2 as D (5 bases). Looked up from germline, CDR1 is LNHDA and CDR2 is SQIVND (reference sequence). CDR3 length equals 15 residues. The V end lost 0 bases, the J end lost 7 bases, and 15 bases lay between the germline ends. The CDR3 DNA sequence: TGTGCCAGTAGTATAGATATTGCGGCCGGAGGGACCCAGTACTTC. It encodes CASSIDIAAGGTQYF.